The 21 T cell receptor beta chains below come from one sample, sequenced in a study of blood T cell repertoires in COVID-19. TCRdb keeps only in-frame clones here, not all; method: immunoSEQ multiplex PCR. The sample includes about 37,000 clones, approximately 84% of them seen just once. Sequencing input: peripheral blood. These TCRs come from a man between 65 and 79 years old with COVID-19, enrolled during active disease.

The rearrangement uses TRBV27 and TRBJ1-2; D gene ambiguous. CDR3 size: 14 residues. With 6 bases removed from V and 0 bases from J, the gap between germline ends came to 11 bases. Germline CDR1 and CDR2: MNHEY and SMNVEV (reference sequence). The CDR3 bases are TGTGCCAGCAGAGGTTGGGGAGCTAACTATGGCTACACCTTC. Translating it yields CASRGWGANYGYTF.

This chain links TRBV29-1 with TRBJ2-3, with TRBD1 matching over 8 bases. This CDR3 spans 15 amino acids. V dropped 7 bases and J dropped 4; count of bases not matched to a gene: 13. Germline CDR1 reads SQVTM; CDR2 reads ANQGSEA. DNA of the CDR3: TGCAGCGCCGGACAGGGCTTAGTCAGCGCAGATACGCAGTATTTT. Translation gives CSAGQGLVSADTQYF.

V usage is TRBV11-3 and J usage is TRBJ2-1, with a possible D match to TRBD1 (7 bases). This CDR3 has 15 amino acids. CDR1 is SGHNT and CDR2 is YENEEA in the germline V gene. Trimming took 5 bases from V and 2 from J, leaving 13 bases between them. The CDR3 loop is CASSPGGGTYNEQFF. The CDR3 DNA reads TGTGCCAGCAGCCCAGGGGGAGGTACCTACAATGAGCAGTTCTTC.

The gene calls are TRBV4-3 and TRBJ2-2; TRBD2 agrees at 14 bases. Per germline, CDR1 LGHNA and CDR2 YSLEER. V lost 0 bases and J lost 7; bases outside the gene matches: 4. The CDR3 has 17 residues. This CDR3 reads CASSQDPGLAGDGELFF. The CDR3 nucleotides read TGCGCCAGCAGCCAAGACCCGGGACTAGCGGGGGACGGGGAGCTGTTTTTT.

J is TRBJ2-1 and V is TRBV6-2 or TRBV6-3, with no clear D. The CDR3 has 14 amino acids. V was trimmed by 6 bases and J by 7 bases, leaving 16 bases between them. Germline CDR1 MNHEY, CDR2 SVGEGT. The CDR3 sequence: CASSRGSSRNEQFF. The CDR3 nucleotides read TGTGCCAGCAGCAGAGGTTCCAGCCGGAATGAGCAGTTCTTC.

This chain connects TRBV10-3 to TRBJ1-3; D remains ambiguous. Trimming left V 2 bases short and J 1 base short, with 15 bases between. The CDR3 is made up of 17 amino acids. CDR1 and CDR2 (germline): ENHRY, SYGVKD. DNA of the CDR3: TGTGCCATCAGTGAGGAGAAGTCCCTATGGTCTGGAAACACCATATATTTT. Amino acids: CAISEEKSLWSGNTIYF.

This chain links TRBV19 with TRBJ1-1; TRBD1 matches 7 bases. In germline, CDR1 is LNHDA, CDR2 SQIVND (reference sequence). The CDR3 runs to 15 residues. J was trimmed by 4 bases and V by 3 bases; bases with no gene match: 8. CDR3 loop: CASSIRQGGGTEAFF. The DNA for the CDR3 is TGTGCCAGTAGTATTCGACAGGGAGGCGGCACTGAAGCTTTCTTT.

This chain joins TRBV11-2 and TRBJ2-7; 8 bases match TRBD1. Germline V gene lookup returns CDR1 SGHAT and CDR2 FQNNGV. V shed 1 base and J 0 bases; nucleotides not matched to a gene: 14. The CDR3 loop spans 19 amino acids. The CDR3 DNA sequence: TGTGCCAGCAGCTTAGCCTCACGGACAGGGTTTGGGATCTCCTACGAGCAGTACTTC. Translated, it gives CASSLASRTGFGISYEQYF.

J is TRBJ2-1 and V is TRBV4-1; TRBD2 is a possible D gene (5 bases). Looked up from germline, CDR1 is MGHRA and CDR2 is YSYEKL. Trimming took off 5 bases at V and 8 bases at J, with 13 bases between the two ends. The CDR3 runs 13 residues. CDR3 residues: CASSYGGRDEQFF. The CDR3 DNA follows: TGCGCCAGCAGCTACGGAGGACGCGATGAGCAGTTCTTC.

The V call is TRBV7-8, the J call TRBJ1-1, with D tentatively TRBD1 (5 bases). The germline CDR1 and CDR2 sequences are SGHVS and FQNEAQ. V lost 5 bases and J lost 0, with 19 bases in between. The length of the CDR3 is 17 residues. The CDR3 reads CASSGRDGRGMNTEAFF. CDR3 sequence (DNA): TGTGCCAGCAGCGGGAGAGACGGACGGGGGATGAACACTGAAGCTTTCTTT.

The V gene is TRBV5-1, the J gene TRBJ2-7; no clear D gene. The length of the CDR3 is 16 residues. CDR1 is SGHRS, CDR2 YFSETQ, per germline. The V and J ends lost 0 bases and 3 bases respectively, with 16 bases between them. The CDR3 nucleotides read TGCGCCAGCAGCTTGGGGATGGGTGACACCCTCTACGAGCAGTACTTC. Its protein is CASSLGMGDTLYEQYF.

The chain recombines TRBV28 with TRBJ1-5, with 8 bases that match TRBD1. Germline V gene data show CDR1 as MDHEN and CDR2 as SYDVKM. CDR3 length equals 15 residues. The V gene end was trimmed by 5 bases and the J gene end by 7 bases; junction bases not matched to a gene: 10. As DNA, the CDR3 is TGTGCCAGCAGTCGAATAACAGGGGGTCAACAGCCCCAGCATTTT. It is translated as CASSRITGGQQPQHF. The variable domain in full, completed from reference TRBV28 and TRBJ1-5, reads DVKVTQSSRYLVKRTGEKVFLECVQDMDHENMFWYRQDPGLGLRLIYFSYDVKMKEKGDIPEGYSVSREKKERFSLILESASTNQTSMYLCASSRITGGQQPQHFGDGTRLSIL.

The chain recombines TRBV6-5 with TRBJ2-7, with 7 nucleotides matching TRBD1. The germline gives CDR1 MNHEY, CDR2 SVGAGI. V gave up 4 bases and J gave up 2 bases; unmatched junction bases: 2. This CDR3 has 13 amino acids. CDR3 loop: CASSFGQAYEQYF. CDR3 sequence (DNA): TGTGCCAGCAGTTTCGGACAGGCCTACGAGCAGTACTTC.

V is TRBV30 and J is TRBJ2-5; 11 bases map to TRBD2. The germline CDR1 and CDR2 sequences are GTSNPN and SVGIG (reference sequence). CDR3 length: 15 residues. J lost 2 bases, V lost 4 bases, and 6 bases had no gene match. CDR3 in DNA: TGTGCCTGGACTCGGACTAGCGGGCCTCAAGAGACCCAGTACTTC. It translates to CAWTRTSGPQETQYF.

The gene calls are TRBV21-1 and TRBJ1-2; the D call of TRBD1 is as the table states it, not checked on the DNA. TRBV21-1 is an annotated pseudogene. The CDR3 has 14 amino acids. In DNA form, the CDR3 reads TGTGCCAGCAGCCAAGGGGACAGCAGCTATGGCTACACCTTC. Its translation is CASSQGDSSYGYTF.

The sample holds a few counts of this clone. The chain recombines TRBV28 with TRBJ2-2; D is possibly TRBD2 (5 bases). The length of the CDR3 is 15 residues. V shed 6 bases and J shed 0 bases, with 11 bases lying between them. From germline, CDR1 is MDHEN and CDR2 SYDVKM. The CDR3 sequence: CASSRPAANTGELFF. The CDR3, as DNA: TGTGCCAGCAGCCGTCCAGCGGCGAACACCGGGGAGCTGTTTTTT.

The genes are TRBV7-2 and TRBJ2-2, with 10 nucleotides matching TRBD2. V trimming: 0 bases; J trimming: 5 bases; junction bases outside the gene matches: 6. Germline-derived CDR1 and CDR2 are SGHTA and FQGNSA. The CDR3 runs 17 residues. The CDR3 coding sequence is TGTGCCAGCAGCTTAGCGAGAGCGGGAGGGAATACCGGGGAGCTGTTTTTT. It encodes CASSLARAGGNTGELFF.

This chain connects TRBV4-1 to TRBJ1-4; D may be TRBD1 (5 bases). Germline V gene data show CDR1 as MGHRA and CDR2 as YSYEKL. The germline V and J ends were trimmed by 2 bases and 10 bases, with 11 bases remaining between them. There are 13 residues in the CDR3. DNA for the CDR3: TGCGCCAGCAGCCAATACCAACAGGCAAAACTGTTTTTT. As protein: CASSQYQQAKLFF.

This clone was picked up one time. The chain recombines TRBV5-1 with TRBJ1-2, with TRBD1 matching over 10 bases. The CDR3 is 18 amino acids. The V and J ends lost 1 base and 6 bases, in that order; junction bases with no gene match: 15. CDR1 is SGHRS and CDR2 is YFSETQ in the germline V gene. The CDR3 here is CASSLLGTGVLGPHGYTF. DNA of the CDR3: TGCGCCAGCAGCTTGCTCGGGACAGGGGTCCTTGGCCCCCATGGCTACACCTTC.

CDR3 in amino acids: CASSFHSGSGTDTQYF. DNA of the CDR3: TGTGCCAGCAGTTTCCATAGCGGGAGTGGCACAGATACGCAGTATTTT. The V and J genes are TRBV28 and TRBJ2-3; 9 bases are shared with TRBD2. The germline V gene encodes CDR1 MDHEN and CDR2 SYDVKM. CDR3 length equals 16 residues. The trim removed 3 bases at V and 1 base at J, leaving 5 bases unmatched. The variable domain in full, with the rest retrieved from reference TRBV28 and TRBJ2-3, is DVKVTQSSRYLVKRTGEKVFLECVQDMDHENMFWYRQDPGLGLRLIYFSYDVKMKEKGDIPEGYSVSREKKERFSLILESASTNQTSMYLCASSFHSGSGTDTQYFGPGTRLTVL.

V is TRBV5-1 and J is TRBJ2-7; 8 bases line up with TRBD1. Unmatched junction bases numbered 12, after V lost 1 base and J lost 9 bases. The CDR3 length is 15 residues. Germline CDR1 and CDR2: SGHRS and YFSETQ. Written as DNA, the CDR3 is TGCGCCAGCAGCTTGTTCCCAGGACAGGGAGAAGGGCAGTACTTC. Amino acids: CASSLFPGQGEGQYF.